This TCR beta chain emerged from a study of blood T cell repertoires in COVID-19. Study as a whole: Both acute and convalescent COVID-19 samples were obtained from the United States, Italy and Spain.

In the authors' methods: The authors estimated nucleated cell counts from reference gene primer amplification. Profiling relied on immunoSEQ multiplex PCR, and the TCRdb table lists in-frame clones only, not all of them. The V and J calls and clone size were taken over from that table, and D and trimming were inferred from the DNA. The data contain over 200,000 clones, about 85% of them seen just once; the ten biggest clones take up approximately 11%. Germline assignment: CDR1 LNHDA and CDR2 SQIVND (reference sequence). The CDR3 is 14 residues long. The V and J ends lost 1 base and 6 bases respectively, with 13 bases between them. Donors were grouped by their self-reported clinical history. Two negative PCRs, clearance, or symptom resolution had been documented for recovered Cohort 3 donors.

The receptor's source is a man aged 30 to 45 who had recovered from COVID-19. Sequenced: PBMCs or T cells enriched from blood (not recorded which). The chain links TRBV19 to TRBJ2-7, with D maybe TRBD2 (6 bases). DNA for the CDR3: TGTGCCAGTAGTATAGGCCTAGCGCTTCGCGAGCAGTACTTC. Protein sequence: CASSIGLALREQYF.